Following are 10 T cell receptor beta chains from one sample sequenced in a study of blood T cell repertoires in COVID-19. TCRdb's table, derived via immunoSEQ multiplex PCR, lists solely in-frame clones and lacks some. This sample has around 140,000 clones, with over 70% found just once. The sequenced material came from peripheral blood. These receptor sequences come from a woman aged 60-75 years with acute or convalescent COVID-19.

The rearrangement uses TRBV24-1 and TRBJ1-2; no reliable D call. The CDR3 loop spans 15 amino acids. Germline CDR1 is KGHDR and CDR2 is SFDVKD. V lost 3 bases to trimming and J lost 6 bases, with 16 bases between them. The CDR3 DNA sequence: TGTGCCACCAGTGATCCTGGCAGATCCATCCATGGCTACACCTTC. It codes for CATSDPGRSIHGYTF.

The chain links TRBV7-9 to TRBJ2-1; tentatively, D is TRBD1 (6 bases). V was clipped by 1 base and J by 10 bases, with 8 bases between them. This CDR3 spans 12 amino acids. Germline loops: CDR1 SEHNR, CDR2 FQNEAQ (reference sequence). DNA for the CDR3: TGTGCCAGCAGCTTAGGGGGGCAAGAGCAGTTCTTC. It yields the protein CASSLGGQEQFF.

This chain links TRBV2 with TRBJ1-1; a possible D gene is TRBD1 (6 bases). V was clipped by 6 bases and J by 1 base, with 9 bases between them. Per germline, CDR1 SNHLY and CDR2 FYNNEI. This CDR3 contains 13 residues. Here the CDR3 DNA reads TGTGCCAGCAGACAGGGTAGGAACACTGAAGCTTTCTTT. Its translation is CASRQGRNTEAFF.

This rearrangement joins TRBV5-1 to TRBJ2-3, with 9 bases identical to TRBD2. The ends lost 6 bases at V and 4 bases at J; junction bases unmatched: 9. Per germline, CDR1 SGHRS and CDR2 YFSETQ. CDR3 length equals 15 residues. DNA of the CDR3: TGCGCCAGCAATTTACTAGCGGGTTTGGCAGATACGCAGTATTTT. This codes for CASNLLAGLADTQYF.

Here the CDR3 reads CASSIEAGGHQPQHF. CDR3 DNA sequence: TGTGCCAGTAGTATCGAGGCAGGGGGCCATCAGCCCCAGCATTTT. V is TRBV19 and J is TRBJ1-5; 8 positions agree with TRBD1. The CDR3 is 15 residues long. Germline values: CDR1 LNHDA, CDR2 SQIVND (reference sequence). The junction had 6 bases not matched to a gene; V was cut back by 3 bases and J by 5 bases.

The V and J genes are TRBV5-1 and TRBJ1-4, with 9 bases matching TRBD1. The germline V gene has CDR1 SGHRS and CDR2 YFSETQ. This CDR3 spans 16 amino acids. V trimming: 5 bases; J trimming: 4 bases; junction bases outside the gene matches: 9. This chain's CDR3 is CASRQGQGRFNEKLFF. In DNA form, the CDR3 reads TGCGCCAGCAGACAAGGACAGGGGAGGTTTAATGAAAAACTGTTTTTT. The full variable domain, rest sourced from reference TRBV5-1 and TRBJ1-4, is KAGVTQTPRYLIKTRGQQVTLSCSPISGHRSVSWYQQTPGQGLQFLFEYFSETQRNKGNFPGRFSGRQFSNSRSEMNVSTLELGDSALYLCASRQGQGRFNEKLFFGSGTQLSVL.

This sequence joins TRBV19 and TRBJ1-1; unclear D gene. Trimming stripped 4 bases from V and 0 bases from J, with 9 bases between. Germline CDR1 LNHDA, CDR2 SQIVND (reference sequence). This CDR3 contains 14 residues. CDR3 in amino acids: CASSKRTVNTEAFF. The CDR3 DNA reads TGTGCCAGTAGTAAGAGGACTGTGAACACTGAAGCTTTCTTT.

The chain uses TRBV30 and TRBJ2-7; D is uncertain. Germline-derived CDR1 and CDR2 are GTSNPN and SVGIG (reference sequence). This CDR3 contains 12 residues. V was trimmed by 2 bases and J by 3 bases, leaving 8 bases between them. The DNA of the CDR3 is TGTGCCTGGAGTATGAGTCACTACGAGCAGTACTTC. Amino acids: CAWSMSHYEQYF.

The rearrangement joins TRBV19 to TRBJ1-1; D might be TRBD1 (5 bases). Deletions cut 6 bases from V and 0 bases from J, with 8 bases between. Germline-derived CDR1 and CDR2 are LNHDA and SQIVND (reference sequence). The CDR3 has 13 residues. The CDR3 spells CASRKTVNTEAFF. The CDR3 nucleotides read TGTGCCAGTAGAAAGACAGTGAACACTGAAGCTTTCTTT. The entire variable domain, with the rest obtained from reference TRBV19 and TRBJ1-1, is as follows: DGGITQSPKYLFRKEGQNVTLSCEQNLNHDAMYWYRQDPGQGLRLIYYSQIVNDFQKGDIAEGYSVSREKKESFPLTVTSAQKNPTAFYLCASRKTVNTEAFFGQGTRLTVV.

In DNA, the CDR3 is TGTGCCTGGAGGAAGGGACAGGTTAATTCACCCCTCCACTTT. This codes for CAWRKGQVNSPLHF. The genes are TRBV30 and TRBJ1-6; the match to TRBD1 covers 8 bases. CDR1 GTSNPN and CDR2 SVGIG come from the germline V gene (reference sequence). This CDR3 region has 14 residues. The ends lost 3 bases at V and 6 bases at J; junction bases unmatched: 4.